Listed here is a single T cell receptor beta chain. The source of the sample is a study of Ad26.COV2.S vaccination and SARS-CoV-2 variants. Per the germline V gene, CDR1 is SGHDT and CDR2 is YYEEEE. CDR3 size: 16 residues. The V gene end was trimmed by 0 bases and the J gene end by 4 bases; junction bases not matched to a gene: 9. Treatment denoted: over 15 received Ad26.COV2.S at low or high dose, single or two shots; a few received placebo; per-sample allocation not given. Samples analyzed were those drawn on day 63 after the first vaccine or placebo injection. Here immunoSEQ multiplex PCR was the method, and the copy in TCRdb shows in-frame clones only, minus some. Seen here are 350,000 to 400,000 clones, 89% observed once, and the top ten hold over 1.5%.

This material consisted of peripheral blood, taken in a trial of Ad26.COV2.S vaccine versus placebo. The source of this sequence is a person between 18 and 65 years old who received the Ad26.COV2.S COVID-19 vaccine or a placebo. The chain joins TRBV5-6 to TRBJ1-1, with 7 bases fitting TRBD1. The CDR3, as DNA: TGTGCCAGCAGCTTGGGGAACATTAACAGGGGCACTGAAGCTTTCTTT. It codes for CASSLGNINRGTEAFF.